Presented here are 7 T cell receptor beta chains from one specimen sequenced in a study of shared clonotypes between healthy human individuals. In the naive CD8 group, cells lacked CD45RO and were positively selected for CCR7, so terminally differentiated effector memory CD45RA+ cells were left out. TCRdb's table, derived via immunoSEQ multiplex PCR, lists solely in-frame clones and lacks some. Of under 1 million clones listed, 80% to 95% are singletons. Specimen: naive CD8+ T cells sorted from blood. The receptors derive from a man aged 25-45 years in good health.

With regard to this clone: The sample contains more than one DNA sequence encoding this CDR3. The chain links TRBV19 to TRBJ2-7; D gene ambiguous. The CDR3 length is 13 residues. Germline CDR1 LNHDA, CDR2 SQIVND (reference sequence). V lost 3 bases and J 3 bases, leaving 9 bases between the germline ends. The CDR3 sequence is CASSIRQGYEQYF. The CDR3 DNA follows: TGTGCCAGTAGTATCCGACAAGGCTACGAGCAGTACTTC.

The chain employs TRBV25-1 and TRBJ2-7, with D maybe TRBD1 (5 bases). CDR1 is MGHDK, CDR2 SYGVNS, per germline. The germline V and J ends were trimmed by 1 base and 2 bases, with 18 bases remaining between them. The CDR3 spans 17 residues. The CDR3 protein is CASSESGVRSGTYEQYF. The CDR3 DNA reads TGTGCCAGCAGTGAATCCGGTGTAAGATCAGGGACCTACGAGCAGTACTTC.

The chain combines TRBV4-2 with TRBJ2-5; TRBD2 might be the D (6 bases). Germline CDR1 LGHNA, CDR2 YNFKEQ. V shed 4 bases and J shed 4 bases, with 16 bases lying between them. The CDR3 sequence is 15 residues long. DNA for the CDR3: TGTGCCAGCAGCCCCGGGGGTACGGGAATAGAGACCCAGTACTTC. Translated, it gives CASSPGGTGIETQYF.

The chain joins TRBV5-1 to TRBJ1-2, with 7 positions matching TRBD1. Per germline, CDR1 SGHRS and CDR2 YFSETQ. This CDR3 comprises 15 residues. J gave up 5 bases and V 0 bases, and 7 bases lay outside the gene matches. The chain's CDR3 is CASSLVRTGKYGYTF. The CDR3, as DNA: TGCGCCAGCAGCTTGGTTCGGACAGGCAAATATGGCTACACCTTC.

V and J are TRBV7-8 and TRBJ2-7, with 12 bases that match TRBD1. Trimming cost V 5 bases and J 2 bases; bases outside gene matches: 10. CDR3 length equals 17 residues. The germline V gene encodes CDR1 SGHVS and CDR2 FQNEAQ. CDR3 region: CASSTLVGTGGPYEQYF. The CDR3 coding sequence is TGTGCCAGCAGCACGCTTGTCGGGACAGGGGGCCCCTACGAGCAGTACTTC.

Note on this clone: One end of the junction fails to match germline, which may point to a read error. This chain links TRBV7-7 with TRBJ2-3; the D is unclear. Per the germline V gene, CDR1 is SSHAT and CDR2 is FNYEAQ (reference sequence). The CDR3 consists of 13 residues. The CDR3 DNA follows: TGTGCTAGCAGCCTGGACAGCACAGATACGCAGTATTTT. This sequence encodes CASSLDSTDTQYF.

The chain carries TRBV27 and TRBJ2-3; 8 nucleotides match TRBD2. J was trimmed by 2 bases and V by 5 bases; bases with no gene match: 6. Germline V gene sequence: CDR1 MNHEY, CDR2 SMNVEV (reference sequence). The CDR3 runs to 15 residues. The CDR3 nucleotides are TGTGCCAGCAGTCTGATAGCGGGAATCACAGATACGCAGTATTTT. The encoded protein is CASSLIAGITDTQYF.